The next 15 T cell receptor beta chains were all read from a single sample in a study of blood T cells in healthy people across ages. The authors ran a second PCR of 7 to 11 cycles using a sample-barcoded 5' primer and a J-beta primer mix. TCRdb analysed the 5' RACE reads with MiXCR anew, one entry per CDR3 protein. Among some 700,000 distinct CDR3 sequences listed, around 46% were seen once. The source material was blood. Source of these receptors: a woman aged 55-69 years in good health.

CDR3 amino acids: CASSSITGTSVGNEQYF. The CDR3 region has the DNA TGCGCCAGCAGCTCAATTACCGGGACTAGCGTCGGGAATGAGCAGTACTTC. The chain uses TRBV5-1 and TRBJ2-5, with 10 bases fitting TRBD2. V lost 3 bases, J lost 11 bases, and 19 bases stayed unmatched. The length of the CDR3 is 17 residues. CDR1 is SGHRS and CDR2 is YFSETQ in the germline V gene.

This clonotype came up once. The chain has TRBV11-2 and TRBJ2-2; TRBD1 is a possible D gene (6 bases). The V and J ends lost 6 bases and 5 bases respectively, with 16 bases between them. CDR1 and CDR2 from the germline V gene are SGHAT and FQNNGV. The CDR3 contains 15 residues. DNA of the CDR3: TGTGCCAGCAGTAAGACAGGATGGAGGACCGGGGAGCTGTTTTTT. Amino acids: CASSKTGWRTGELFF.

The chain is built from TRBV20-1 and TRBJ1-2; maybe TRBD1 (6 bases). CDR3 length: 14 residues. Germline CDR1 and CDR2: DFQATT and SNEGSKA (reference sequence). The ends were cut back, 0 bases at V and 5 bases at J, with 13 bases in the middle. CDR3 DNA: TGCAGTGCTAGAGAAGACAGGACTATATATGGCTACACCTTC. Protein product: CSAREDRTIYGYTF.

This clonotype came up a few times. The chain has TRBV7-2 and TRBJ2-5; the D is unclear. Germline V gives CDR1 SGHTA, CDR2 FQGNSA. The V gene lost 5 bases and the J gene lost 1 base, with 8 bases spanning the gap. The CDR3 is made up of 13 amino acids. Here the CDR3 reads CASSTWSQETQYF. The CDR3 DNA is TGTGCCAGCAGCACCTGGTCCCAAGAGACCCAGTACTTC. Using reference TRBV7-2 and TRBJ2-5 for the parts outside the CDR3, the full variable domain is GAGVSQSPSNKVTEKGKDVELRCDPISGHTALYWYRQSLGQGLEFLIYFQGNSAPDKSGLPSDRFSAERTGGSVSTLTIQRTQQEDSAVYLCASSTWSQETQYFGPGTRLLVL.

The chain employs TRBV28 and TRBJ2-7; D perhaps matches TRBD1 (6 bases). The CDR3 extends over 15 amino acids. Germline assignment: CDR1 MDHEN and CDR2 SYDVKM. The germline V and J ends were trimmed by 3 bases and 4 bases, with 16 bases remaining between them. The CDR3 here is CASSFIKGTPYEQYF. DNA for the CDR3: TGTGCCAGCAGTTTCATTAAGGGGACACCGTACGAGCAGTACTTC. Full variable domain (outside the CDR3, taken from reference TRBV28 and TRBJ2-7): DVKVTQSSRYLVKRTGEKVFLECVQDMDHENMFWYRQDPGLGLRLIYFSYDVKMKEKGDIPEGYSVSREKKERFSLILESASTNQTSMYLCASSFIKGTPYEQYFGPGTRLTVT.

This clonotype has a handful of counts. V is TRBV11-2 and J is TRBJ2-3, with a possible D match to TRBD2 (5 bases). CDR1 SGHAT and CDR2 FQNNGV come from the germline V gene. The V end was cut by 11 bases, the J end by 0 bases, with 15 bases between. The CDR3 loop spans 14 amino acids. Written as DNA, the CDR3 is TGTGCCGGGAGTACAGTCACTAGCACAGATACGCAGTATTTT. The encoded protein is CAGSTVTSTDTQYF.

The chain uses TRBV21-1 and TRBJ2-5; the table's D call, TRBD2, was not checked against the DNA. TRBV21-1 is noted as a pseudogene. The length of the CDR3 is 18 residues. The CDR3 bases are TGTGCCAGCAGCGCCGACGCCAGCGGGAGATTCCTGCAAGAGACCCAGTACTTC. Translating it yields CASSADASGRFLQETQYF.

The chain uses TRBV11-1 and TRBJ2-1; 9 positions agree with TRBD1. The length of the CDR3 is 15 residues. CDR1 is SGHAT, CDR2 FQDESV, per germline (reference sequence). V lost 5 bases to trimming and J lost 5 bases; unmatched junction nucleotides: 7. The CDR3 region has the DNA TGTGCCAGCAGCGCCCGGGACAGGGTGGACAATGAGCAGTTCTTC. Translation: CASSARDRVDNEQFF.

V gene TRBV7-8 combines with J gene TRBJ1-6; D is undetermined. The CDR3 is 16 residues long. Trimming pared 1 base from V and 7 bases from J, leaving 14 bases between. Germline CDR1 and CDR2: SGHVS and FQNEAQ. DNA of the CDR3: TGTGCCAGCAGCTTAGTTCCAGGCTCAAGGAATTCACCCCTCCACTTT. Translating it yields CASSLVPGSRNSPLHF.

V usage is TRBV20-1 and J usage is TRBJ2-7, with D possibly matching TRBD1 (6 bases). V was shortened by 6 bases and J by 1 base, with 16 bases between the two germline ends. CDR3 length: 14 amino acids. CDR1 is DFQATT, CDR2 SNEGSKA, per germline (reference sequence). The DNA for the CDR3 is TGCAGTGCCAAAATGGGGACACTATCCTACGAGCAGTACTTC. Encoded protein: CSAKMGTLSYEQYF.

This clonotype has more than one count but fewer than ten. This chain joins TRBV15 and TRBJ2-4, with D uncertain. The J call may be wrong; the DNA end is better matched by TRBJ2-5. Germline V gives CDR1 LNHNV, CDR2 YYDKDF (reference sequence). This CDR3 comprises 14 residues. For the CDR3, the DNA is TGTGCCACCAGTCCTACGAACGGTGGGGAGACCCAGTACTTC. This encodes CATSPTNGGETQYF.

This clonotype was observed a handful of times. The genes are TRBV29-1 and TRBJ1-5; D uncertain. The germline CDR1 and CDR2 sequences are SQVTM and ANQGSEA. V was shortened by 4 bases and J by 6 bases, with 13 bases between the two germline ends. The CDR3 totals 13 residues. The CDR3 reads CSVGGGPGQPQHF. For the CDR3, the DNA is TGCAGCGTTGGTGGAGGCCCGGGTCAGCCCCAGCATTTT.

V gene TRBV14 combines with J gene TRBJ2-2, with TRBD1 as a possible D gene (5 bases). Germline CDR1 SGHDN, CDR2 FVKESK. The V and J ends lost 0 bases and 1 base respectively, with 6 bases between them. This CDR3 region has 15 residues. CDR3 amino acids: CASSQDTGNTGELFF. The CDR3 DNA sequence: TGTGCCAGCAGCCAAGATACAGGGAACACCGGGGAGCTGTTTTTT. Using reference TRBV14 and TRBJ2-2 for the parts outside the CDR3, the full variable domain is EAGVTQFPSHSVIEKGQTVTLRCDPISGHDNLYWYRRVMGKEIKFLLHFVKESKQDESGMPNNRFLAERTGGTYSTLKVQPAELEDSGVYFCASSQDTGNTGELFFGEGSRLTVL.

The V and J genes are TRBV20-1 and TRBJ1-1; the match to TRBD1 covers 10 bases. This CDR3 has 15 amino acids. Germline V gene lookup returns CDR1 DFQATT and CDR2 SNEGSKA (reference sequence). V dropped 3 bases and J dropped 1; count of bases not matched to a gene: 5. The CDR3 sequence: CSASRDRGGNTEAFF. The CDR3 DNA reads TGCAGTGCTAGTAGGGACAGGGGAGGGAACACTGAAGCTTTCTTT.

The J gene is TRBJ1-5, the V gene TRBV27; D not certain. Germline loops: CDR1 MNHEY, CDR2 SMNVEV (reference sequence). V dropped 4 bases and J dropped 3 bases, with 7 bases sitting between them. The CDR3 consists of 13 residues. This CDR3 is CASSWADNQPQHF. The CDR3 nucleotides are TGTGCCAGCAGTTGGGCAGACAATCAGCCCCAGCATTTT.